This T cell receptor (beta chain) was recovered during a study of OX40 agonist ivuxolimab in advanced cancers. The overall study: Three patients got partial responses; one had hepatocellular carcinoma and two had cutaneous melanoma.

Worth noting for this clone: What it recognizes is unknown.

Assay used: immunoSEQ multiplex PCR; TCRdb lists only in-frame clones, some missing. The data contain fewer than 65,000 clones, around 93% of them singletons. Autoimmune disease history or systemic immunosuppression led to patient exclusion. Drawing of blood for sampling happened at baseline, at cycle 4 day 1, and at cycle 7 day 1. Points from the study as a whole: Researchers report that CD8+ T cells had, on average, more expanded clones than CD4+.

The CDR3 loop spans 15 amino acids. The germline gives CDR1 LGHNA, CDR2 YNFKEQ. The J segment lost 7 bases and the V segment lost 4 bases, leaving 10 bases of the junction unmatched. V and J are TRBV4-2 and TRBJ2-7, with 10 bases that match TRBD2. The specimen was CD4+ or CD8+ T cells sorted from blood, collected in a trial of the OX40 agonist ivuxolimab. The receptor comes from an adult with an advanced solid tumor such as melanoma, head and neck, liver or kidney cancer. CDR3 amino acids: CASSPLIAGGREQYF. The DNA for the CDR3 is TGTGCCAGCAGCCCCCTAATAGCGGGAGGTCGAGAGCAGTACTTC.